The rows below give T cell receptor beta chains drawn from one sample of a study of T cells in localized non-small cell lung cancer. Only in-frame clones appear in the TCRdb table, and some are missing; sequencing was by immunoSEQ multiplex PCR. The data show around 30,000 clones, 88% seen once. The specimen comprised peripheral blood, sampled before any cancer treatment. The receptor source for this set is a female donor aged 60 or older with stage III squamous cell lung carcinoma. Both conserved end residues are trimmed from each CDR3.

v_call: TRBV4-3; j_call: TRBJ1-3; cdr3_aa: ASSQGLAGSSSGNTIY
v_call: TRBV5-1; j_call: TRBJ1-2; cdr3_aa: ASSLEVGHYYGYT
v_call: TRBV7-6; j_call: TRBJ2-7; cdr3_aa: ASSLEGGTLAYEQY
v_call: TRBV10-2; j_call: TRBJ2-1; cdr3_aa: ASTTLAPSYNEQF
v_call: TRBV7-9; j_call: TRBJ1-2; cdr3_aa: ASSPAPWTGDGYT
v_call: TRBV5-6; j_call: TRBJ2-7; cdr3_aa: ASSFPTGVEEQY
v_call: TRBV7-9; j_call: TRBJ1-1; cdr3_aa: ASSPSGIGLTEAF
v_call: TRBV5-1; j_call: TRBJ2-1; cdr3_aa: ASSGLAGGGDEQF
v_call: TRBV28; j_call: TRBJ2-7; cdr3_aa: ASSAGDLGRTYEQY
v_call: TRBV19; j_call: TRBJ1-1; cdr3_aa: ASIPGFNTEAF
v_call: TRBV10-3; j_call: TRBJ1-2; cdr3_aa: AISETGAQYGYGYT
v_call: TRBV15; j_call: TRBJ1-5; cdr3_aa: ATSSERTGPQH
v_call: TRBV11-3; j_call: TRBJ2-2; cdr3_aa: ASSLSPFGELF
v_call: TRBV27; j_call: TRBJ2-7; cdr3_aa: ASSRGPRGTYEQY
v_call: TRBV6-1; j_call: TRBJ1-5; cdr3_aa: ASSGTAQSSNQPQH
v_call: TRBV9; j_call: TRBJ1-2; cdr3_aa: ASSRGQGIDYGYT
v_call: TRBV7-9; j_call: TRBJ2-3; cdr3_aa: ASSRMRIADTQY
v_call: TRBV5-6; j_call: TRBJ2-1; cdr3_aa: ASSLVRTSGYNEQF
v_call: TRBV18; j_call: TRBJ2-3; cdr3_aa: ASSSTEGDTQY
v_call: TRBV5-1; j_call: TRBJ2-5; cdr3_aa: ASSLGQGPETQY
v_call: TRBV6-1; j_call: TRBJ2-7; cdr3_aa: ASSEALSGSYEQY
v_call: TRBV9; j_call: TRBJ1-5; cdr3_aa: ASSVGGEQRPQH
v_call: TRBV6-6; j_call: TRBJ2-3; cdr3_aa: ASSYSMRGTDTQY
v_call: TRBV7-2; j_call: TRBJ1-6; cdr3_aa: ASSRRQGNSPLH
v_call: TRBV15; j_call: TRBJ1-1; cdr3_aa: ATGRHGLDTEAF
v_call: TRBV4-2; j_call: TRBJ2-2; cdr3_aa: ASSRGNTGELF
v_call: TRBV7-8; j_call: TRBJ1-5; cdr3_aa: ASSGREGLAVEQH
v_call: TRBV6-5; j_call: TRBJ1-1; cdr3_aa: ASSYYGTANTEAF
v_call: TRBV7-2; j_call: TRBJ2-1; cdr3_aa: ASSLGLNWQVEGYNEQF
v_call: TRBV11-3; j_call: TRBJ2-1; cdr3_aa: ASSPEGTSYNEQF
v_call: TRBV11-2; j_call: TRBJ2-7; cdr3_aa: ASSFGHSYYEQY
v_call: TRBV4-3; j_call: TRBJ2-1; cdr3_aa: ASSQEKSGGFYNEQF
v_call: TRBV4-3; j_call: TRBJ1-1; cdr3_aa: ASSLVLGQPNTEAF
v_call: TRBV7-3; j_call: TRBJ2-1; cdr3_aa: ASSLMVAAYNEQF
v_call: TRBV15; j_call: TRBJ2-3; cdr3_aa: ATSRGYKAGGADTQY
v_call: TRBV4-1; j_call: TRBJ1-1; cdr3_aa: ASSQEIKNTEAF
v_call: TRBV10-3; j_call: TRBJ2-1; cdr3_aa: AISDGGSNNEQF
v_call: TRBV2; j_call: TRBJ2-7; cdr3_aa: ATSRLAGELGEQY
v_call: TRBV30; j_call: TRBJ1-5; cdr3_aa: AWSTSGSNQPQH
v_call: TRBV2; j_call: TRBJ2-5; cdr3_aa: ASSDRGGPQETQY
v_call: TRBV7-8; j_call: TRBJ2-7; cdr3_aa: ASSLRQGDLEQY
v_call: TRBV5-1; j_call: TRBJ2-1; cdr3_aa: ASSAGTGGTYNEQF
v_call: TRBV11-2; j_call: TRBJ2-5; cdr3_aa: ASSLAGRTKETQY
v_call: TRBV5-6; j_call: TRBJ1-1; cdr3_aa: ASSPSGGMSTEAF
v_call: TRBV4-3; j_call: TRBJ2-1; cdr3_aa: ASSQGDNRGKWALVGYNEQF
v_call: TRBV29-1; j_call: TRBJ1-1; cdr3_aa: SVERDGGTEAF
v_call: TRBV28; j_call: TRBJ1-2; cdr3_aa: ASTLYGAAYGYT
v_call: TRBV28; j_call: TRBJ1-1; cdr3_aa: ATLGRTEAF
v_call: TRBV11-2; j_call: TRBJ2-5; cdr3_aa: ASSLEGTSGQETQY
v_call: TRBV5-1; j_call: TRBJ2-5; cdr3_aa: ASSLAPGQETQY
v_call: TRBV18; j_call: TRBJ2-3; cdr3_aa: ASSPLQGEWATDTQY